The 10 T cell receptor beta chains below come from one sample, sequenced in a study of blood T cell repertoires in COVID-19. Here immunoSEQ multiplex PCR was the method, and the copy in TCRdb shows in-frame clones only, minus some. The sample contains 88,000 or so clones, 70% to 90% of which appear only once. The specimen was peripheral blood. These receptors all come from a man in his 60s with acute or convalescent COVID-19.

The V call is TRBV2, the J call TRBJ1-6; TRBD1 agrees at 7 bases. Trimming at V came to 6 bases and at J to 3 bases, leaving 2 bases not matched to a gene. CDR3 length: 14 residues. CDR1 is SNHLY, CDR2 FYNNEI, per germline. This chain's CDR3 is CASSRQGYNSPLHF. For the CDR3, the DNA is TGTGCCAGCAGCAGACAGGGCTATAATTCACCCCTCCACTTT.

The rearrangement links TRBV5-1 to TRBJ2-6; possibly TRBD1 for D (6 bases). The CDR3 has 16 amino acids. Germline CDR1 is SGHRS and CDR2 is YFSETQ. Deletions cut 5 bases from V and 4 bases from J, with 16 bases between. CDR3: CASSHQGLGGANVLTF. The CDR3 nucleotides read TGCGCCAGCAGTCACCAGGGGCTGGGCGGGGCCAACGTCCTGACTTTC.

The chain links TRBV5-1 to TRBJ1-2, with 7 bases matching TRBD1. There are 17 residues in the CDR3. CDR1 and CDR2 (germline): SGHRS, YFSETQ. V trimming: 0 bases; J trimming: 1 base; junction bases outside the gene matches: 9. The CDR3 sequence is CASSLVVGGPLNYGYTF. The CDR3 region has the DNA TGCGCCAGCAGCTTGGTTGTAGGGGGCCCCCTTAACTATGGCTACACCTTC.

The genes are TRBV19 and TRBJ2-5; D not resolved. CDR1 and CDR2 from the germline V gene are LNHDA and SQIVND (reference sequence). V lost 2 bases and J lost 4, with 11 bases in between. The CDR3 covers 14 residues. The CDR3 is CASSIKAFGETQYF. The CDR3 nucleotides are TGTGCCAGTAGTATAAAAGCTTTCGGAGAGACCCAGTACTTC.

The CDR3 DNA reads as TGCGCCAGCAGCCGTGGACAGGGAGGAACTGAAGCTTTCTTT. Protein sequence: CASSRGQGGTEAFF. This sequence joins TRBV5-1 and TRBJ1-1; 8 bases fit TRBD1. Trimming removed 4 bases from V and 5 bases from J; junction bases left unmatched: 7. From germline, CDR1 is SGHRS and CDR2 YFSETQ. The CDR3 sequence is 14 residues long.

The CDR3 coding sequence is TGTGCCAGCAGCCCGAGGGGGGGCTTGTACTATGGCTACACCTTC. Encoded protein: CASSPRGGLYYGYTF. The chain joins TRBV13 to TRBJ1-2, with D possibly being TRBD1 (6 bases). V was cut by 5 bases and J by 3 bases, with 16 bases left in between. This CDR3 contains 15 residues. Germline lookup yields CDR1 PRHDT and CDR2 FYEKMQ (reference sequence).

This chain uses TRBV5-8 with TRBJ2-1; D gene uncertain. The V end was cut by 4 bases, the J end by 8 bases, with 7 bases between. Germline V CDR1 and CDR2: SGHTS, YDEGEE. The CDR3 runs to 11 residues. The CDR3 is CASSPQDEQFF. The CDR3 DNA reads TGTGCCAGCAGCCCCCAGGATGAGCAGTTCTTC.

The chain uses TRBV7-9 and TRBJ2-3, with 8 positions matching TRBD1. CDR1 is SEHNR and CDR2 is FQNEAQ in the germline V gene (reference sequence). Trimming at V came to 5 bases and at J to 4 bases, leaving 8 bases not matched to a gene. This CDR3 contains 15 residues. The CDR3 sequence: CASSKTGGRADTQYF. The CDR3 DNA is TGTGCCAGCAGCAAAACAGGGGGTCGAGCAGATACGCAGTATTTT.

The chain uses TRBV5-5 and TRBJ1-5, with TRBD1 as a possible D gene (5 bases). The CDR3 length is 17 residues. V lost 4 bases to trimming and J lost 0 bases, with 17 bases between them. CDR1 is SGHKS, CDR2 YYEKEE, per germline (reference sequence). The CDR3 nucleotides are TGTGCCAGCAGCCCTACGACAGTGCCCTATAGCAATCAGCCCCAGCATTTT. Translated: CASSPTTVPYSNQPQHF.

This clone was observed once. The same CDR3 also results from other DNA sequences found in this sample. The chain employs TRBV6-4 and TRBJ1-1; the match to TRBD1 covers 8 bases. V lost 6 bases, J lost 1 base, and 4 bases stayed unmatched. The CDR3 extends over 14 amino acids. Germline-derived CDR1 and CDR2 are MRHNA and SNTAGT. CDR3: CASRGTGRNTEAFF. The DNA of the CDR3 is TGTGCCAGCAGGGGGACAGGCAGGAACACTGAAGCTTTCTTT.